This is a list of T cell receptor beta chains from one sample in a study of blood T cells in healthy people across ages. In TCRdb, the 5' RACE reads were re-called with MiXCR into one record per CDR3 protein. The data hold approximately 2,000,000 distinct CDR3 sequences, with approximately 39% observed a single time. The sequencing sample was made of blood. The receptors come from a human donor in good health. CDR3s include the opening cysteine and the closing phenylalanine or tryptophan. Each record gives: V gene, clone size, J gene, D gene, CDR3 protein, CDR3 DNA. A D gene is named only where the DNA matches it firmly. The size entry is marked missing in some rows and otherwise reads once, few, many or a size class.

TRBV28	NA	TRBJ2-7	TRBD1	CASSIEGQGTYEQYF	TGTGCCAGCAGTATAGAAGGACAGGGGACCTACGAGCAGTACTTC
TRBV4-1	once	TRBJ1-1	NA	CASSPSSARTGNTGAFF	TGCGCCAGCAGCCCCTCATCCGCTAGGACGGGGAACACTGGAGCTTTCTTT
TRBV12-5	few	TRBJ1-2	NA	CASGLNPIFYTF	TGTGCTAGTGGTTTGAATCCCATCTTCTACACCTTC
TRBV20-1	few	TRBJ2-1	NA	CSARPFGGVGHNEQFF	TGCAGTGCTAGGCCCTTCGGAGGGGTTGGACACAATGAGCAGTTCTTC
TRBV11-2	few	TRBJ1-6	NA	CASSLEGGTPLHF	TGTGCCAGCAGCTTAGAAGGGGGAACACCCCTCCACTTT
TRBV27	NA	TRBJ2-4	NA	CASRTLIRENIQYF	TGTGCCAGCAGGACGCTGATTAGGGAAAACATTCAGTACTTC
TRBV6-5	few	TRBJ1-1	TRBD1	CASSYPGGQSRMNTEAFF	TGTGCCAGCAGTTACCCGGGGGGACAGTCCCGCATGAACACTGAAGCTTTCTTT
TRBV6-5	NA	TRBJ1-4	NA	CASSLNVGANEKLFF	TGTGCCAGCAGTTTAAACGTAGGGGCTAATGAAAAACTGTTTTTT
TRBV4-3	NA	TRBJ2-5	NA	CASSQQTGGTQYF	TGCGCCAGCAGCCAACAGACTGGAGGGACCCAGTACTTC
TRBV10-3	NA	TRBJ2-7	TRBD1	CAMGTGGYEQYF	TGTGCCATGGGTACAGGGGGCTACGAGCAGTACTTC
TRBV6-1	NA	TRBJ2-5	TRBD2	CASSVVLARGETQYF	TGTGCCAGCAGTGTGGTACTAGCGAGGGGAGAGACCCAGTACTTC
TRBV6-5	NA	TRBJ2-7	TRBD2	CASSYSAGEDNYEQYF	TGTGCCAGCAGTTACTCGGCGGGGGAGGACAACTACGAGCAGTACTTC
TRBV12-3/TRBV12-4	NA	TRBJ2-5	NA	CASSSTPGPQETQYF	TGTGCCAGCAGTTCTACACCGGGGCCCCAAGAGACCCAGTACTTC
TRBV6-5	NA	TRBJ1-5	NA	CASSYSKGNRQPQHF	TGTGCCAGCAGTTACTCAAAGGGGAACCGTCAGCCCCAGCATTTT
TRBV20-1	NA	TRBJ1-4	NA	CSARTWGGEKLFF	TGCAGTGCACGAACGTGGGGTGGTGAAAAACTGTTTTTT
TRBV5-1	NA	TRBJ2-2	NA	CASSPRPRSDTGELFF	TGCGCCAGCAGCCCTAGACCCCGCTCGGACACCGGGGAGCTGTTTTTT
TRBV2	few	TRBJ2-3	NA	CASSQVPLKTDTQYF	TGTGCCAGCAGTCAAGTACCTCTTAAGACAGATACGCAGTATTTT
TRBV15	few	TRBJ2-7	TRBD2	CATSSAPGGPYEQYF	TGTGCCACCAGCAGTGCCCCGGGGGGTCCCTACGAGCAGTACTTC
TRBV20-1	NA	TRBJ1-5	NA	CSARGAYSNQPQHF	TGCAGTGCTAGAGGTGCATATAGCAATCAGCCCCAGCATTTT
TRBV18	NA	TRBJ2-4	NA	CASSSGSGMAKNIQYF	TGTGCCAGCTCATCGGGAAGCGGTATGGCCAAAAACATTCAGTACTTC
TRBV4-3	NA	TRBJ1-1	NA	CASSTNVLMNTEAFF	TGCGCCAGCAGCACTAATGTACTAATGAACACTGAAGCTTTCTTT
TRBV20-1	NA	TRBJ2-3	NA	CSALGGGPTQYF	TGCAGTGCTCTCGGAGGGGGGCCTACGCAGTATTTT
TRBV7-2	NA	TRBJ2-3	TRBD2	CASSLALLAVNTDTQYF	TGTGCCAGCAGCTTAGCGCTGCTAGCGGTGAACACAGATACGCAGTATTTT
TRBV12-3/TRBV12-4	NA	TRBJ2-3	NA	CASRQSLAIDTQYF	TGTGCCAGCAGGCAGTCACTAGCAATCGATACGCAGTATTTT
TRBV3-1	NA	TRBJ2-7	NA	CASSLGLISYEQYF	TGTGCCAGCAGTTTAGGACTAATCTCCTACGAGCAGTACTTC
TRBV20-1	few	TRBJ2-7	TRBD2	CSARDRLAGGLYEQYF	TGCAGTGCTAGGGACAGACTAGCGGGGGGTCTCTACGAGCAGTACTTC
TRBV20-1	NA	TRBJ2-1	TRBD2	CSANKGSGGAAYNEQFF	TGCAGTGCTAATAAGGGTAGCGGGGGAGCGGCCTACAATGAGCAGTTCTTC
TRBV15	few	TRBJ1-6	NA	CATSRDRNSPLHF	TGTGCCACCAGCAGAGATCGAAATTCACCCCTCCACTTT
TRBV7-2	NA	TRBJ1-6	NA	CASSFRGNGSPLHF	TGTGCCAGCAGCTTTAGGGGTAATGGTTCACCCCTCCACTTT
TRBV2	few	TRBJ1-2	NA	CASSESVSYYGYTF	TGTGCCAGCAGTGAATCGGTCAGCTACTATGGCTACACCTTC
TRBV11-2	few	TRBJ1-2	NA	CASSRGSTTAYGYTF	TGTGCCAGCAGCCGCGGGTCTACAACAGCCTATGGCTACACCTTC
TRBV7-2	NA	TRBJ2-7	TRBD2	CASRPVGLAFYEQYF	TGTGCCAGCAGACCAGTGGGACTAGCGTTCTACGAGCAGTACTTC
TRBV7-8	many	TRBJ2-1	NA	CASSPPGGRYNEQFF	TGTGCCAGCAGCCCCCCGGGGGGCCGGTACAATGAGCAGTTCTTC
TRBV7-9	few	TRBJ1-2	TRBD1	CASSPAGTGASELNGYTF	TGTGCCAGCAGTCCCGCCGGGACAGGGGCGTCCGAACTGAATGGCTACACCTTC
TRBV9	NA	TRBJ2-1	NA	CASSVEGTRTNDEQFF	TGTGCCAGCAGCGTAGAAGGAACCCGGACTAACGATGAGCAGTTCTTC
TRBV12-3/TRBV12-4	NA	TRBJ1-1	NA	CASSPDPRSVAFF	TGTGCCAGCAGTCCAGACCCCAGGTCGGTCGCTTTCTTT
TRBV4-2	NA	TRBJ1-2	NA	CASSQGRGDYGYTF	TGTGCCAGCAGCCAAGGGCGGGGGGACTATGGCTACACCTTC
TRBV20-1	NA	TRBJ1-2	NA	CSAILNLDKNYGYTF	TGCAGTGCTATTTTGAACCTGGATAAGAACTATGGCTACACCTTC